Sequencing of this T cell receptor beta chain was carried out in a study of identifying expanded T cells in peripheral blood. This clone was recorded once. Some clones are missing from TCRdb's copy, which holds only in-frame ones; the method was immunoSEQ multiplex PCR. The table shows approximately 97,000 clones, with about 91% occurring only once. Germline V CDR1 and CDR2: SGHTA, FQGNSA. This CDR3 comprises 15 residues. Trimming left V 3 bases short and J 2 bases short, with 11 bases between. This chain uses TRBV7-2 with TRBJ1-5; D might be TRBD1 (6 bases). The receptor's source is a person aged 18 to 69 in good health. Specimen: blood. The CDR3 DNA sequence: TGTGCCAGCAGCTTCTCGGGGGCTGGCAATCAGCCCCAGCATTTT. Protein product: CASSFSGAGNQPQHF.